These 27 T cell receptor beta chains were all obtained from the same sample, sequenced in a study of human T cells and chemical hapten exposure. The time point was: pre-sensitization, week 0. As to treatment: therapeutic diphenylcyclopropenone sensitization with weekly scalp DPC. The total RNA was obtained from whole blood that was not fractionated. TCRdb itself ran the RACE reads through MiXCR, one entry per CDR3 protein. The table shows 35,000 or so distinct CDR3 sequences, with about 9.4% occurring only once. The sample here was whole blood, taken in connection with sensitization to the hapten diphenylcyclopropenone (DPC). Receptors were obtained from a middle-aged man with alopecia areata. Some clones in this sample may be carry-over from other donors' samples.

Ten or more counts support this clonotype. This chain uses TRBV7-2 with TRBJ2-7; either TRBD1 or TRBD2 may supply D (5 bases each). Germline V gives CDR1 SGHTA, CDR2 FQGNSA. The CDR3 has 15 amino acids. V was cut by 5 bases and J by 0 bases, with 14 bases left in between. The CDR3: CASSTRGVPSYEQYF. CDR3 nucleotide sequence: TGTGCCAGCAGCACCCGGGGCGTACCCTCCTACGAGCAGTACTTC.

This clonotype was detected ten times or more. The CDR3 coding sequence is TGCAGCGCCGGCGGAGGGAGCGGGGAGCTGTTTTTT. Residues: CSAGGGSGELFF. The rearrangement uses TRBV29-1 and TRBJ2-2; weak D call: TRBD2 (6 bases). In germline, CDR1 is SQVTM, CDR2 ANQGSEA. V lost 7 bases to trimming and J lost 7 bases, with 13 bases between them. CDR3 length equals 12 residues.

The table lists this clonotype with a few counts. CDR3 sequence (DNA): TGTGCCAGCAGCTTAGAACTCTATGGCTACACCTTC. Translated: CASSLELYGYTF. V is TRBV7-9 and J is TRBJ1-2; no firm D call. CDR1 is SEHNR and CDR2 is FQNEAQ in the germline V gene (reference sequence). Trimming shortened V by 1 base and J by 4 bases, and 4 bases separated the two germline ends. The CDR3 is 12 amino acids. The full variable domain, rest sourced from reference TRBV7-9 and TRBJ1-2, is DTGVSQNPRHKITKRGQNVTFRCDPISEHNRLYWYRQTLGQGPEFLTYFQNEAQLEKSRLLSDRFSAERPKGSFSTLEIQRTEQGDSAMYLCASSLELYGYTFGSGTRLTVV.

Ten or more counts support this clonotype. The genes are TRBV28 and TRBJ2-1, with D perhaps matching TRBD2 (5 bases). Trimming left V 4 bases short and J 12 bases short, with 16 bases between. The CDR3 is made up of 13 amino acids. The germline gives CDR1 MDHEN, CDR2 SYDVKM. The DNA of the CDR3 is TGTGCCAGCAGTTACCCCCTTGAGGGTCGGCAGTTCTTC. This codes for CASSYPLEGRQFF.

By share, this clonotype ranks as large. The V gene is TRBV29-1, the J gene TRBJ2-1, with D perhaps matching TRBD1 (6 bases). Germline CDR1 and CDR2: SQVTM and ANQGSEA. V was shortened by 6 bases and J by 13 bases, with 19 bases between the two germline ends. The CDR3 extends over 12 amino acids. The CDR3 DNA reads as TGCAGCGTAAAACAGGGAGACACGAATCAGTTCTTC. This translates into CSVKQGDTNQFF.

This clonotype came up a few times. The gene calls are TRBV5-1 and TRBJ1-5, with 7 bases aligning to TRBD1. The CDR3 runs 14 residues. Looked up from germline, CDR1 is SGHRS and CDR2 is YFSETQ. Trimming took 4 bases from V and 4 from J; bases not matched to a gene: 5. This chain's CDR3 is CASSAGTENQPQHF. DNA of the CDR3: TGCGCCAGCAGCGCCGGGACAGAGAATCAGCCCCAGCATTTT.

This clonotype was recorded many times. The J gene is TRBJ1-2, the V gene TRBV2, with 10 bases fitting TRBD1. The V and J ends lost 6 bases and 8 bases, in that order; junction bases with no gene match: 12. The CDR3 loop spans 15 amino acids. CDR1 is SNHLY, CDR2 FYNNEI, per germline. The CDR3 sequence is CASSRGTGERGGYTF. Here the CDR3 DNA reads TGTGCCAGCAGCCGCGGGACAGGGGAAAGAGGAGGCTACACCTTC. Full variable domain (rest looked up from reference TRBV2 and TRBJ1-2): EPEVTQTPSHQVTQMGQEVILRCVPISNHLYFYWYRQILGQKVEFLVSFYNNEISEKSEIFDDQFSVERPDGSNFTLKIRSTKLEDSAMYFCASSRGTGERGGYTFGSGTRLTVV.

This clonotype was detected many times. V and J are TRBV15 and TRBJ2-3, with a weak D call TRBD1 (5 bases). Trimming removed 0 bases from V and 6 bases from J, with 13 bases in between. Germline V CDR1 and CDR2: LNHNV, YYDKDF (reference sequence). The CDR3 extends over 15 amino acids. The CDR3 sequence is CATSRERTNSDTQYF. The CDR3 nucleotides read TGTGCCACCAGCAGAGAAAGGACAAACTCGGATACGCAGTATTTT.

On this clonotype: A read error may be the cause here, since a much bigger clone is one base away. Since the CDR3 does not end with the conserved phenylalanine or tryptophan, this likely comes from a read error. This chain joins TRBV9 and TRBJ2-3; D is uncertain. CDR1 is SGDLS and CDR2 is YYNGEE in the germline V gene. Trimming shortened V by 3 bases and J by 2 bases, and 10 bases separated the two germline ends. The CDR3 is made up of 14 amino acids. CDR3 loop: CASSAPTLTDTQYL. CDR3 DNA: TGTGCCAGCAGCGCGCCGACCCTCACAGATACGCAGTATTTA.

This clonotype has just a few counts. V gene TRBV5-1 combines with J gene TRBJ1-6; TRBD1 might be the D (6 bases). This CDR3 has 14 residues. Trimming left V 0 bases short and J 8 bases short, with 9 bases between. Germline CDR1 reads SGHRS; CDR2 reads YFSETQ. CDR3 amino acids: CASSLEGGYSPLHF. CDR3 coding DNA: TGCGCCAGCAGCTTGGAGGGGGGTTATTCACCCCTCCACTTT.

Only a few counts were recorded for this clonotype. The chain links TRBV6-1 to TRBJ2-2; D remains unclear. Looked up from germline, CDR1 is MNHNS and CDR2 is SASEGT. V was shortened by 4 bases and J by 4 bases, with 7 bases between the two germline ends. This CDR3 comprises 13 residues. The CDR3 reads CASSAQSTGELFF. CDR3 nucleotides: TGTGCCAGCAGTGCCCAGAGCACCGGGGAGCTGTTTTTT.

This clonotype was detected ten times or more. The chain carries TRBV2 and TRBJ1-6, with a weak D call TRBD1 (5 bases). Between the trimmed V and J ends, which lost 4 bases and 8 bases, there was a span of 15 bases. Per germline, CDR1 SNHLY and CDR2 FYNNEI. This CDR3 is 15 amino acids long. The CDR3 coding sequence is TGTGCCAGCAGTGCGGGGCCAAGTGGGGATTCACCCCTCCACTTT. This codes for CASSAGPSGDSPLHF.

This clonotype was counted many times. DNA for the CDR3: TGCAGCGTTGATTCCGGTGTTGAAGCTTTCTTT. Its translation is CSVDSGVEAFF. V gene TRBV29-1 combines with J gene TRBJ1-1; the D is unclear. CDR1 is SQVTM, CDR2 ANQGSEA, per germline. V was cut by 3 bases and J by 7 bases, with 9 bases left in between. The CDR3 sequence is 11 residues long.

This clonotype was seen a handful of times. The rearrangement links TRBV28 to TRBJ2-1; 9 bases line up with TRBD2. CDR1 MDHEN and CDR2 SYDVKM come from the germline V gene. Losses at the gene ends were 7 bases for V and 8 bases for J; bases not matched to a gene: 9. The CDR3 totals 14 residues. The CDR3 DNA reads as TGTGCCAGCACCGGGGGACTAGCTATCCATGAGCAGTTCTTC. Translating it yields CASTGGLAIHEQFF.

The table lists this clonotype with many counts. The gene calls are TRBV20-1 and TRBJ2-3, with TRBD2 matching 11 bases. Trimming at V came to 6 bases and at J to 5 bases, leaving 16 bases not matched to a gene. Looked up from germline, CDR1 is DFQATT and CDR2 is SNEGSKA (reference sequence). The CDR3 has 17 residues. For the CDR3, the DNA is TGCAGTGCGGACTCTACCGCAGGGACTAGCGGCCGAGATACGCAGTATTTT. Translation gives CSADSTAGTSGRDTQYF.

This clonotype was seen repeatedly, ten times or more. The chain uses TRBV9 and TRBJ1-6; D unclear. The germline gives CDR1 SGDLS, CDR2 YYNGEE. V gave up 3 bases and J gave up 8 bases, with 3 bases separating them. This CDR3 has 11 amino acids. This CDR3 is CASSGDSPLHF. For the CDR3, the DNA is TGTGCCAGCAGCGGGGATTCACCCCTCCACTTT. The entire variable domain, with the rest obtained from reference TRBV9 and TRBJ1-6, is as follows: DSGVTQTPKHLITATGQRVTLRCSPRSGDLSVYWYQQSLDQGLQFLIQYYNGEERAKGNILERFSAQQFPDLHSELNLSSLELGDSALYFCASSGDSPLHFGNGTRLTVT.

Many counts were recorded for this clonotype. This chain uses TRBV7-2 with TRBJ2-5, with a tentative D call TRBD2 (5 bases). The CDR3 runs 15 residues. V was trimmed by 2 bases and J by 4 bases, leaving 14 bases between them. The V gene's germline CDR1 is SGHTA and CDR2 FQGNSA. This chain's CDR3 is CASSLQTASRETQYF. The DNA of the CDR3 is TGTGCCAGCAGCTTACAAACGGCTAGCCGAGAGACCCAGTACTTC.

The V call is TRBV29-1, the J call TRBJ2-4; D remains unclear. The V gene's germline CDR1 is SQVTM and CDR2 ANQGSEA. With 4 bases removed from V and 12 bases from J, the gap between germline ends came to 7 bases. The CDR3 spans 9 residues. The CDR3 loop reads CSVARSQYF. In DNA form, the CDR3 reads TGCAGCGTTGCCCGGAGTCAGTACTTC.

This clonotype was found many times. This CDR3 is CASSLPRRLGWARETQYF. The DNA of the CDR3 is TGTGCCAGCAGTTTACCCCGAAGACTAGGATGGGCGCGAGAGACCCAGTACTTC. The genes are TRBV12-3 or TRBV12-4 and TRBJ2-5; maybe TRBD2 (6 bases). CDR3 length: 18 residues. The V end lost 2 bases, the J end lost 4 bases, and 23 bases lay between the germline ends.

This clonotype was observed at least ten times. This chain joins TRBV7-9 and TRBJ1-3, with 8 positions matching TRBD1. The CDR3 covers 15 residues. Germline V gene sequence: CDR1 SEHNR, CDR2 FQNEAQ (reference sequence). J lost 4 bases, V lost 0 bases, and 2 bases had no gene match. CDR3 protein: CASSLAGTGGNTIYF. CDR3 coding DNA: TGTGCCAGCAGCTTAGCCGGGACAGGCGGAAACACCATATATTTT.

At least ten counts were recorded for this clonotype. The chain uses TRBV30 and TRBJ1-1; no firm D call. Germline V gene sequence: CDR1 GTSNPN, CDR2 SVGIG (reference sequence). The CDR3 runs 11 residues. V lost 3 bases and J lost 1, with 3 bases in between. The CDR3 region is CAWRENTEAFF. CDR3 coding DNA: TGTGCCTGGAGGGAGAACACTGAAGCTTTCTTT.

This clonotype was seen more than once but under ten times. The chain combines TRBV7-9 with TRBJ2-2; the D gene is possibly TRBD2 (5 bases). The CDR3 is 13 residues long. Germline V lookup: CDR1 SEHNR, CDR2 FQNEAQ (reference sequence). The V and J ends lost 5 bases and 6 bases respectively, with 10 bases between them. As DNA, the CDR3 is TGTGCCAGCAGCGGAGCCGGGGCCGGGGAGCTGTTTTTT. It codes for CASSGAGAGELFF.

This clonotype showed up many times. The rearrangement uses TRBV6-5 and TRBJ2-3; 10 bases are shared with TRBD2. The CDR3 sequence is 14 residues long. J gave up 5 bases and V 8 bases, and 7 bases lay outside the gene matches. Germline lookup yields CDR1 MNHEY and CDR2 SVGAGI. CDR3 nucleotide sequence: TGTGCCAGCGGTCTAGCGGGAGCGGAAGATACGCAGTATTTT. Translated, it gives CASGLAGAEDTQYF.

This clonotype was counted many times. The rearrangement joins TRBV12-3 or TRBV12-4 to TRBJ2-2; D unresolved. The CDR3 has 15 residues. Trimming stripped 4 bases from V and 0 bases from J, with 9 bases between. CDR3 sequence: CASSSPFANTGELFF. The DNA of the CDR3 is TGTGCCAGCAGTTCTCCGTTTGCGAACACCGGGGAGCTGTTTTTT.

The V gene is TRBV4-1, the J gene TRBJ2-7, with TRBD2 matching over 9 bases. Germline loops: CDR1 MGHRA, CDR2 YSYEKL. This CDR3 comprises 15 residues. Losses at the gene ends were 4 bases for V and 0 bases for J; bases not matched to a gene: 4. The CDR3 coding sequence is TGCGCCAGCAGCCGAGGACTAGCGAGCTCCTACGAGCAGTACTTC. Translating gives CASSRGLASSYEQYF.

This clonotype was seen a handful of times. This CDR3 reads CASSPPGTRRDEQYF. The CDR3 bases are TGTGCCAGCAGCCCACCAGGGACACGCCGGGACGAGCAGTACTTC. The chain employs TRBV5-4 and TRBJ2-7, with D tentatively TRBD1 (6 bases). In germline, CDR1 is SGHNT, CDR2 YYREEE (reference sequence). The CDR3 runs to 15 residues. The V end was cut by 4 bases, the J end by 5 bases, with 19 bases between. The whole variable domain, remainder taken from reference TRBV5-4 and TRBJ2-7, is ETGVTQSPTHLIKTRGQQVTLRCSSQSGHNTVSWYQQALGQGPQFIFQYYREEENGRGNFPPRFSGLQFPNYSSELNVNALELDDSALYLCASSPPGTRRDEQYFGPGTRLTVT.

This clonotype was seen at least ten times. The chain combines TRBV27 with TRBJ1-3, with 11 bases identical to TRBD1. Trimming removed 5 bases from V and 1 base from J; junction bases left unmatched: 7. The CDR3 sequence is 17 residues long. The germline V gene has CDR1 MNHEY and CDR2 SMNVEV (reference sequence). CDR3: CASSLRTGGASGNTIYF. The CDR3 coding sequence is TGTGCCAGCAGTCTAAGGACAGGGGGCGCTTCTGGAAACACCATATATTTT.